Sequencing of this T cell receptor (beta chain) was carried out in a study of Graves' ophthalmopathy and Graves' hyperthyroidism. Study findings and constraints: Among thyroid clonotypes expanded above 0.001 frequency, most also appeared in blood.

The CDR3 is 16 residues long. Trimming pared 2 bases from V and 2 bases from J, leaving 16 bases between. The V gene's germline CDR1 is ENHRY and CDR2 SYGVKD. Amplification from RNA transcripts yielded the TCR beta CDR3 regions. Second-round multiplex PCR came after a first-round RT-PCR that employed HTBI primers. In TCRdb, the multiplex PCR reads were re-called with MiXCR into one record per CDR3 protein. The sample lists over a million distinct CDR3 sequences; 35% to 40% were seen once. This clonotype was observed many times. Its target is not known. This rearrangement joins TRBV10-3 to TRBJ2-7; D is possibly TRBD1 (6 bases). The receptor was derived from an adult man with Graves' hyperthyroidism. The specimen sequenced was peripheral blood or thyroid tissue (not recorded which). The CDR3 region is CAISEGGQMHTYEQYF. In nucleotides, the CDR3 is TGTGCCATCAGTGAGGGTGGACAGATGCATACCTACGAGCAGTACTTC.